This T cell receptor beta chain was recorded in a study of blood T cell repertoires in COVID-19. Profiled with immunoSEQ multiplex PCR; TCRdb holds only in-frame clones, not every one. This sample has 190,000 or so clones, with around 87% found just once. This clone was recorded only once. The sequencing input was peripheral blood. The receptor was derived from a woman between 18 and 29 years old who had recovered from COVID-19.

The CDR3 DNA reads TGTGCCAGCAGCGTCCGACAGGGAAGCGAAAAACTGTTTTTT. Translating gives CASSVRQGSEKLFF. J is TRBJ1-4 and V is TRBV9; 7 bases map to TRBD1. This CDR3 is built from 14 residues. Per germline, CDR1 SGDLS and CDR2 YYNGEE. Trimming at V came to 2 bases and at J to 8 bases, leaving 6 bases not matched to a gene.